This TCR beta chain was identified during a study of PD-1 blockade in classical Hodgkin lymphoma. Study-level points and caveats: Exclusion applied to patients who initiated nivolumab less than 1 year following ASCT. Healthy donors were reported to have higher baseline TCR diversity than newly diagnosed patients.

This clone was counted once. The antigen is not known. Clones were read by immunoSEQ multiplex PCR, and TCRdb kept only the in-frame ones, dropping some. Among 90,000 to 100,000 clones listed, around 90% were seen once. Each patient relapsed following autologous stem cell transplantation, and prior brentuximab vedotin exposure differed. The sequence was collected from a human donor with classical Hodgkin lymphoma. Material: peripheral blood mononuclear cells (PBMCs), obtained at baseline.

CDR3 protein: CASSEHETPFVFYGYTF. For the CDR3, the DNA is TGCGCCAGCAGTGAGCACGAGACTCCTTTCGTATTCTATGGCTACACCTTC. The rearrangement links TRBV10-1 to TRBJ1-2, with D unresolved. This CDR3 comprises 17 residues. Trimming stripped 2 bases from V and 4 bases from J, with 20 bases between. Germline lookup yields CDR1 WNHNN and CDR2 SYGVQD (reference sequence).